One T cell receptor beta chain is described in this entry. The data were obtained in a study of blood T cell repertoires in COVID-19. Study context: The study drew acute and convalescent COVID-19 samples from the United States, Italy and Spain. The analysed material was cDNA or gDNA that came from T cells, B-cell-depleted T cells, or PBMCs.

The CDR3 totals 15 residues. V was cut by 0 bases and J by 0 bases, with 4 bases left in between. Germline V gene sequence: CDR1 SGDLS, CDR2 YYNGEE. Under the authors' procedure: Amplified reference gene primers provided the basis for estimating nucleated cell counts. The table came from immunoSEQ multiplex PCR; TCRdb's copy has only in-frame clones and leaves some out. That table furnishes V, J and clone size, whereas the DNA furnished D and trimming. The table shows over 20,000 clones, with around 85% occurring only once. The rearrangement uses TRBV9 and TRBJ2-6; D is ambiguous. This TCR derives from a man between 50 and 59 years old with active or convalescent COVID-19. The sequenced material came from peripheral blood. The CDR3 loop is CASSVAFSGANVLTF. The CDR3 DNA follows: TGTGCCAGCAGCGTAGCCTTCTCTGGGGCCAACGTCCTGACTTTC.